This T cell receptor beta chain came from a study of yellow fever vaccine responses in identical twins. Whole-study findings and limits: Reportedly, the T cell response mounted by twins to vaccine seemed partly convergent, partly personalized.

To note about this clonotype: Its target is unknown.

Trimming shortened V by 0 bases and J by 1 base, and 7 bases separated the two germline ends. The CDR3 loop spans 14 amino acids. The germline V gene encodes CDR1 KGHSH and CDR2 LQKENI. TCRdb analysed the RT-PCR reads with MiXCR anew, one entry per CDR3 protein. The table has 4,500 to 7,000 distinct CDR3 sequences, under 80% seen once. Sequenced material: T cells from blood (PBMCs), unsorted or a sorted subset (not recorded which), taken before or after yellow fever vaccination (not recorded which). The genes are TRBV18 and TRBJ2-7, with D uncertain. The TCR originated in a young woman who received the yellow fever vaccine. The chain's CDR3 is CASSPPWDSYEQYF. DNA for the CDR3: TGTGCCAGCTCACCACCGTGGGATTCCTACGAGCAGTACTTC.